Below, 7 T cell receptor beta chains from the same sample are listed, as sequenced in a study of human CD4 T cells and Enterobacteriaceae. Assay used: immunoSEQ multiplex PCR; TCRdb lists only in-frame clones, some missing. In the table there are under 35,000 clones, 82% of which are singletons. Memory CD4+ T cells were sorted as all CD4+ cells except CD45RA+CCR7+CD95- naive cells, over 95% pure. Material: memory CD4+ T cells from blood. The receptor source for this set is a human donor in good health.

The chain uses TRBV19 and TRBJ2-1; 7 bases map to TRBD2. The CDR3 covers 17 residues. The J segment lost 0 bases and the V segment lost 6 bases, leaving 11 bases of the junction unmatched. Germline CDR1 and CDR2: LNHDA and SQIVND (reference sequence). CDR3 bases: TGTGCCAGTAGGCCTAGCGGTCTTTTCAGCTCCTACAATGAGCAGTTCTTC. This encodes CASRPSGLFSSYNEQFF.

V usage is TRBV28 and J usage is TRBJ1-5; 10 positions match TRBD1. V lost 6 bases to trimming and J lost 4 bases; unmatched junction nucleotides: 3. Germline V gene data show CDR1 as MDHEN and CDR2 as SYDVKM. The CDR3 runs 14 residues. CDR3: CASRKGQGNQPQHF. The CDR3 nucleotides read TGTGCCAGCAGGAAGGGACAGGGGAATCAGCCCCAGCATTTT.

The V and J genes are TRBV19 and TRBJ1-1; a weak D match, TRBD1 (5 bases). This CDR3 has 15 amino acids. Germline CDR1 LNHDA, CDR2 SQIVND (reference sequence). Trimming shortened V by 7 bases and J by 1 base, and 16 bases separated the two germline ends. CDR3 coding DNA: TGTGCCAGTAATTTTTGGGACGGGCGGAACACTGAAGCTTTCTTT. This sequence encodes CASNFWDGRNTEAFF.

This rearrangement joins TRBV7-8 to TRBJ2-5; TRBD1 matches at 12 bases. The trim removed 5 bases at V and 5 bases at J, leaving 6 bases unmatched. Germline CDR1 SGHVS, CDR2 FQNEAQ. The CDR3 length is 15 residues. The CDR3 DNA reads TGTGCCAGCAGCGGGGGACAGGGGGCGGTGGAGACCCAGTACTTC. It yields the protein CASSGGQGAVETQYF. Drawing the rest from reference TRBV7-8 and TRBJ2-5, the complete variable domain is GAGVSQSPRYKVAKRGQDVALRCDPISGHVSLFWYQQALGQGPEFLTYFQNEAQLDKSGLPSDRFFAERPEGSVSTLKIQRTQQEDSAVYLCASSGGQGAVETQYFGPGTRLLVL.

This chain connects TRBV6-5 to TRBJ2-1; TRBD2 agrees at 10 bases. The V gene end was trimmed by 0 bases and the J gene end by 9 bases; junction bases not matched to a gene: 8. This CDR3 spans 16 amino acids. The germline CDR1 and CDR2 sequences are MNHEY and SVGAGI. The CDR3 is CASSYSKASGSFEQFF. In DNA, the CDR3 is TGTGCCAGCAGTTACTCGAAAGCTAGCGGGAGCTTTGAGCAGTTCTTC.

This chain links TRBV9 with TRBJ1-2; no firm D call. Trimming took 0 bases from V and 8 from J, leaving 14 bases between them. CDR3 length: 14 residues. CDR1 is SGDLS, CDR2 YYNGEE, per germline. The CDR3 nucleotides are TGTGCCAGCAGCGTAGATAGTCTCGATAAAGGCTACACCTTC. It codes for CASSVDSLDKGYTF.

This chain uses TRBV7-4 with TRBJ2-6, with D hard to call. This CDR3 region has 17 residues. In germline, CDR1 is SGHVT, CDR2 SQSDAQ. V was pared by 5 bases and J by 5 bases, with 19 bases between. The CDR3 sequence: CASSDPGSQSRANVLTF. The CDR3 nucleotides are TGTGCCAGCAGCGATCCAGGCTCACAAAGTCGGGCCAACGTCCTGACTTTC.